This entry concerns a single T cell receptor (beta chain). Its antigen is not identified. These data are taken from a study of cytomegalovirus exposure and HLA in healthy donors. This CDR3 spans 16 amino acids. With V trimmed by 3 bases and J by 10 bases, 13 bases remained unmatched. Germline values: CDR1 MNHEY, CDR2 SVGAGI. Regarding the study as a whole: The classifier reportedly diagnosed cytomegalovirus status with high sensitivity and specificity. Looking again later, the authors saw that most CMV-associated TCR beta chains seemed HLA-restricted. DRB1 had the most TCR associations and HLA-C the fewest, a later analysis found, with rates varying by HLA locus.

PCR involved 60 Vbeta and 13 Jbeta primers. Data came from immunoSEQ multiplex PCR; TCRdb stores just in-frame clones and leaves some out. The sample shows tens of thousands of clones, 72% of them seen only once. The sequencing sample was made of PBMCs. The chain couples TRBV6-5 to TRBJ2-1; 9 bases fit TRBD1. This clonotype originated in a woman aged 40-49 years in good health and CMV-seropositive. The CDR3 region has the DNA TGTGCCAGCAGTTATGGTCCCGGGACAGGGACGGGGGAGCAGTTCTTC. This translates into CASSYGPGTGTGEQFF.